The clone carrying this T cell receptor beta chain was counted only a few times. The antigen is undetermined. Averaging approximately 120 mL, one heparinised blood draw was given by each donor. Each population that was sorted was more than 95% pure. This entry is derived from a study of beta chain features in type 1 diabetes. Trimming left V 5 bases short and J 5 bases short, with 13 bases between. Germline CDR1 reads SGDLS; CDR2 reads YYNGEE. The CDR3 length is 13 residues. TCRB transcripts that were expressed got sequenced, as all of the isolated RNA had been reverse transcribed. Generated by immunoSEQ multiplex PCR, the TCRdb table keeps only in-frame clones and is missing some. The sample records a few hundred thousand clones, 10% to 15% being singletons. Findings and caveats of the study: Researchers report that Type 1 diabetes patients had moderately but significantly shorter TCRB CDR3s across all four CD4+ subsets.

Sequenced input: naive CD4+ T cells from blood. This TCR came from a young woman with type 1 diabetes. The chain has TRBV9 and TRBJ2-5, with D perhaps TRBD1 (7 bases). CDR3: CASSPPGGETQYF. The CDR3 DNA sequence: TGTGCCAGCAGTCCCCCAGGGGGGGAGACCCAGTACTTC. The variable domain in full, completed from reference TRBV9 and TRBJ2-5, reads DSGVTQTPKHLITATGQRVTLRCSPRSGDLSVYWYQQSLDQGLQFLIQYYNGEERAKGNILERFSAQQFPDLHSELNLSSLELGDSALYFCASSPPGGETQYFGPGTRLLVL.